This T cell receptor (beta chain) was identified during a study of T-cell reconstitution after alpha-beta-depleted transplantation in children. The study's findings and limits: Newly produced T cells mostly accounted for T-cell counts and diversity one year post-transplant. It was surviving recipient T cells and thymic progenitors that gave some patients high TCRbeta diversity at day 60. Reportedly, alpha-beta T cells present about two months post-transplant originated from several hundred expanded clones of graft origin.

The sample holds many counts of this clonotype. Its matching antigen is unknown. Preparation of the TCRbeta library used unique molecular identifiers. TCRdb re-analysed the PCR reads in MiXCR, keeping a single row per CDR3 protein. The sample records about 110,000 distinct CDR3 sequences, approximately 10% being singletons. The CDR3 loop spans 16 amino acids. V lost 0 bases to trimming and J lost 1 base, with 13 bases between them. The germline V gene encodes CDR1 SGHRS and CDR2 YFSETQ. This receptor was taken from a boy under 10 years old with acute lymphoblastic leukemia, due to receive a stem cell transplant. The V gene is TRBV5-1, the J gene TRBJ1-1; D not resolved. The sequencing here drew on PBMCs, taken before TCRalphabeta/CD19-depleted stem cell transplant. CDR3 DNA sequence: TGCGCCAGCAGCTTGGGTGCGTCCGCCAGGAACACTGAAGCTTTCTTT. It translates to CASSLGASARNTEAFF.